This TCR beta chain was sequenced for a study of T cell responses to AZD1222 COVID-19 vaccine. Repertoires were generated with immunoSEQ multiplex PCR, while TCRdb's copy carries only in-frame clones and drops some. The repertoire holds 100,000 to 140,000 clones, with over 80% as singletons. General study results and limits: In the spike-specific TCR repertoire, nearly half reportedly target unmutated variant regions. White British donors predominated, females outnumbered males, and clonal diversity was possibly underestimated. Only a handful of AZD1222 recipients were seropositive at baseline.

The germline V and J ends were trimmed by 7 bases and 5 bases, with 12 bases remaining between them. This CDR3 is built from 12 residues. Germline lookup yields CDR1 MNHEY and CDR2 SMNVEV (reference sequence). With respect to this clone: Its specificity is unknown.

This TCR came from an adult who received the AZD1222 COVID-19 vaccine. The starting material was peripheral blood, obtained 28 days after the second AZD1222 dose. This sequence joins TRBV27 and TRBJ2-7; the D gene is possibly TRBD1 (6 bases). The CDR3 DNA is TGTGCCAGCAAAAACAGGGTAGACGAGCAGTACTTC. Protein: CASKNRVDEQYF.